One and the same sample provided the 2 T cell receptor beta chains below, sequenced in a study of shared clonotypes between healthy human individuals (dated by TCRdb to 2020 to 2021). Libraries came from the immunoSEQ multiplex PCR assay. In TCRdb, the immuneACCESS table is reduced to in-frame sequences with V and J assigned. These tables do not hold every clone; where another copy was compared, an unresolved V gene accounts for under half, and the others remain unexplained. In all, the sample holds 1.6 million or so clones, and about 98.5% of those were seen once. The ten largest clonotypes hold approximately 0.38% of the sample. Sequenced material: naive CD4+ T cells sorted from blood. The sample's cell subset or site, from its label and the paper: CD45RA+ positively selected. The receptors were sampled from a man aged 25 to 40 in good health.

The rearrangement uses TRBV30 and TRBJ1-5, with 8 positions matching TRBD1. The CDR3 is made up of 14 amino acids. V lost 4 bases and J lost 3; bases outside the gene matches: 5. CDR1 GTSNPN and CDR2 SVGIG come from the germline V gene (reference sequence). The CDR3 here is CAWTGGSFNQPQHF. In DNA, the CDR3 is TGTGCCTGGACAGGGGGCAGTTTCAATCAGCCCCAGCATTTT.

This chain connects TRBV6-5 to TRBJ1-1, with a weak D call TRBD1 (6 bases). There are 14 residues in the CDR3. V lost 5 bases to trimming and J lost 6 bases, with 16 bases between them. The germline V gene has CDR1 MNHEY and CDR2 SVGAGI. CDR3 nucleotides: TGTGCCAGCAGTCTTTTGGGGGGGGGCTCTGAAGCTTTCTTT. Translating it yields CASSLLGGGSEAFF.